This T cell receptor beta chain originates from a study of T cells in Graves' hyperthyroidism and ophthalmopathy. Study-wide points: It was a median around 6 months before onset that the model predicted ophthalmopathy.

This clonotype was seen only a few times. Its specificity is unknown. TCR beta CDR3 regions were amplified from RNA transcripts. TCR CDR3 underwent first-round RT-PCR with the HTBI primer set. TCRdb recomputed calls from the multiplex PCR reads with MiXCR, one row per CDR3 protein. The sample lists fewer than 500,000 distinct CDR3 sequences; about 13% were seen once. Among the patients, aged 18 to 65, hyperthyroidism was newly diagnosed and had lasted under 2 months. Each diagnosis was grounded in clinical symptoms, serum thyroxine and TRAb, thyroid ultrasound, and orbital computed tomography. Unmatched junction bases numbered 5, after V lost 5 bases and J lost 0 bases. Germline V gives CDR1 DFQATT, CDR2 SNEGSKA (reference sequence). There are 15 residues in the CDR3.

The sequenced sample was blood. V and J are TRBV20-1 and TRBJ2-1; 9 nucleotides align to TRBD2. The sequence was obtained from a man aged 25 to 45 with Graves' hyperthyroidism that later progressed to Graves' ophthalmopathy. CDR3 loop: CSAPIAGVSYNEQFF. In DNA, the CDR3 is TGCAGTGCTCCCATAGCGGGGGTCTCCTACAATGAGCAGTTCTTC.